This T cell receptor beta chain was identified in a study of neurological immune-mediated disorders. Findings and limits, study-wide: According to phylogenetic grouping, one related-CDR3 cluster, a possible signature, contained the repertoires of 18 of 34 multiple sclerosis patients. Expanded clones shared no identical CDR3 amino acid sequences across subjects, which suggested private TCR-beta repertoires in all groups.

Trimming took 0 bases from V and 9 from J; bases not matched to a gene: 6. The CDR3 extends over 14 amino acids. The germline CDR1 and CDR2 sequences are LGHNA and YNFKEQ. The unsorted libraries were made from 2 million PBMCs kept at -80 C. This clonotype was observed many times. No antigen is known for it. TCRdb re-called the 5' RACE reads through MiXCR, storing one row per CDR3 protein. Of about 25,000 distinct CDR3 sequences listed, around 3.4% are singletons. The sequence was collected from a woman aged 30 to 39 with multiple sclerosis. Sequenced: PBMCs. The V and J genes are TRBV4-2 and TRBJ1-2; TRBD1 agrees at 8 bases. CDR3 protein: CASSQDKRDRSYTF. The CDR3 nucleotides are TGTGCCAGCAGCCAAGATAAAAGGGACAGGAGCTACACCTTC.